The 17 T cell receptor beta chains below all came from one sample that was sequenced in a study of early T cells in non-severe SARS-CoV-2 infection (dated by TCRdb to the early 2020s). Library prep was done by 5' RACE. Sequencing relied on a NextSeq 500. TCRdb's own reprocessing of the public reads used fastp at Q25 and MiXCR and kept productive beta chains. Here each entry gathers all rows of one CDR3 protein and keeps the most common genes and DNA. The sample profile shows about 80,000 distinct CDR3 sequences; 5% of them were found once. The leading ten clones occupy roughly 6.6% of the sample. The sequenced sample was whole blood, obtained at baseline. The receptors stem from an adult who was a healthcare worker with PCR-confirmed SARS-CoV-2 infection or an uninfected control (not recorded which).

This clonotype was observed many times. V and J are TRBV11-2 and TRBJ2-1, with 11 positions matching TRBD2. The CDR3 runs 14 residues. Trimming at V came to 3 bases and at J to 7 bases, leaving 2 bases not matched to a gene. Germline CDR1 and CDR2: SGHAT and FQNNGV. CDR3 sequence reads: CASSLRTSGNEQFF. CDR3 sequence (DNA): TGTGCCAGCAGCTTGCGGACTAGCGGGAATGAGCAGTTCTTC.

There are a few counts of this clonotype. The chain has TRBV18 and TRBJ1-4; 9 bases align to TRBD1. Germline CDR1 KGHSH, CDR2 LQKENI. The trim removed 5 bases at V and 4 bases at J, leaving 8 bases unmatched. The CDR3 runs 16 residues. The CDR3 DNA reads TGTGCCAGCTCAGCCAACAGGGGGCAGAGTAATGAAAAACTGTTTTTT. The encoded protein is CASSANRGQSNEKLFF.

This rearrangement joins TRBV12-5 to TRBJ2-7; no definite D call. The CDR3 runs 13 residues. Trimming removed 5 bases from V and 2 bases from J, with 10 bases in between. Germline V lookup: CDR1 LGHNT, CDR2 FRNRAP. CDR3 nucleotide sequence: TGTGCTAGTGGTCCCCACCGACCCTACGAGCAGTACTTC. Protein sequence: CASGPHRPYEQYF.

This clonotype has a handful of counts. This chain joins TRBV4-1 and TRBJ2-6; D is perhaps TRBD1 or TRBD2 (5 bases each). Trimming left V 4 bases short and J 1 base short, with 14 bases between. Germline V gene sequence: CDR1 MGHRA, CDR2 YSYEKL. This CDR3 has 17 amino acids. This chain's CDR3 is CASSRDPKISGANVLTF. The DNA of the CDR3 is TGCGCCAGCAGCCGGGACCCAAAAATATCTGGGGCCAACGTCCTGACTTTC.

This clonotype was seen at least ten times. The chain combines TRBV7-6 with TRBJ2-2; D is ambiguous. The CDR3 sequence is 16 residues long. V was pared by 1 base and J by 3 bases, with 12 bases between. Germline V gene sequence: CDR1 SGHVS, CDR2 FNYEAQ. CDR3 region: CASSLGLSGDTGELFF. As DNA, the CDR3 is TGTGCCAGCAGCTTAGGACTTAGTGGGGACACCGGGGAGCTGTTTTTT.

This chain links TRBV6-2 or TRBV6-3 with TRBJ2-7; 10 bases match TRBD2. The V and J ends lost 0 bases and 0 bases, in that order; junction bases with no gene match: 5. CDR1 is MNHEY and CDR2 is SVGEGT in the germline V gene. This CDR3 is built from 17 residues. The CDR3 reads CASSYSVLAGASYEQYF. CDR3 bases: TGTGCCAGCAGTTACTCGGTCCTAGCGGGGGCCTCCTACGAGCAGTACTTC.

This clonotype was observed a few times. V and J are TRBV2 and TRBJ2-2; 10 bases map to TRBD2. The CDR3 has 14 amino acids. Germline lookup yields CDR1 SNHLY and CDR2 FYNNEI. V lost 8 bases and J lost 5; bases outside the gene matches: 5. As DNA, the CDR3 is TGTGCCAGCGGGACTAGCGAACCTACCGGGGAGCTGTTTTTT. It encodes CASGTSEPTGELFF. The whole variable domain, filled in from reference TRBV2 and TRBJ2-2, reads EPEVTQTPSHQVTQMGQEVILRCVPISNHLYFYWYRQILGQKVEFLVSFYNNEISEKSEIFDDQFSVERPDGSNFTLKIRSTKLEDSAMYFCASGTSEPTGELFFGEGSRLTVL.

This clonotype was detected many times. V is TRBV18 and J is TRBJ2-1; 10 bases line up with TRBD2. Germline V gene data show CDR1 as KGHSH and CDR2 as LQKENI. The CDR3 totals 15 residues. With 6 bases clipped from V and 6 bases from J, the junction kept 8 bases outside the gene matches. The CDR3 spells CASSYTSGKGNEQFF. CDR3 sequence (DNA): TGTGCCAGCTCGTACACTAGCGGGAAGGGCAATGAGCAGTTCTTC.

This clonotype was seen a few times. The J gene is TRBJ1-4, the V gene TRBV5-1; D remains ambiguous. This CDR3 has 14 residues. The V end was cut by 6 bases, the J end by 6 bases, with 15 bases between. CDR1 is SGHRS and CDR2 is YFSETQ in the germline V gene. The CDR3 DNA follows: TGCGCCAGCACTTTTGGACGGTCGGATGAAAAACTGTTTTTT. Its translation is CASTFGRSDEKLFF.

This clonotype was seen ten or more times. The chain combines TRBV4-2 with TRBJ1-1, with no clear D. The length of the CDR3 is 15 residues. Trimming pared 1 base from V and 0 bases from J, leaving 9 bases between. Germline V gives CDR1 LGHNA, CDR2 YNFKEQ. The CDR3 DNA follows: TGTGCCAGCAGCCAAGGCCCAGGCTTGAACACTGAAGCTTTCTTT. Its translation: CASSQGPGLNTEAFF.

This clonotype was observed a handful of times. The chain is built from TRBV10-1 and TRBJ2-5; no reliable D call. Trimming shortened V by 5 bases and J by 3 bases, and 7 bases separated the two germline ends. The length of the CDR3 is 12 residues. The germline CDR1 and CDR2 sequences are WNHNN and SYGVQD (reference sequence). The CDR3 DNA is TGCGCCAGCAGTAGCGTAGAAGAGACCCAGTACTTC. Protein sequence: CASSSVEETQYF.

J is TRBJ1-4 and V is TRBV5-1, with 12 bases identical to TRBD1. The V segment lost 5 bases and the J segment 8 bases; nucleotides outside the gene matches: 7. The CDR3 extends over 15 amino acids. The V gene's germline CDR1 is SGHRS and CDR2 YFSETQ. The CDR3 region is CASRGTGGRQEKLFF. The CDR3 DNA sequence: TGCGCCAGCAGAGGGACAGGGGGCCGGCAGGAAAAACTGTTTTTT.

In this sample, this clonotype turned up a few times. The junction does not match germline at one end; this may be a read error. V usage is TRBV5-1 and J usage is TRBJ2-2, with a possible D match to TRBD1 (5 bases). Germline V CDR1 and CDR2: SGHRS, YFSETQ. This CDR3 has 15 amino acids. CDR3 loop: CASTLRTPNTGELFF. CDR3 coding DNA: TGCGCCAGCACCTTGAGGACACCGAACACCGGGGAGCTGTTTTTT. The complete variable domain, with remaining parts taken from reference TRBV5-1 and TRBJ2-2, reads KAGVTQTPRYLIKTRGQQVTLSCSPISGHRSVSWYQQTPGQGLQFLFEYFSETQRNKGNFPGRFSGRQFSNSRSEMNVSTLELGDSALYLCASTLRTPNTGELFFGEGSRLTVL.

This clonotype was detected many times. V is TRBV7-6 and J is TRBJ2-3; D assignment may be TRBD1 or TRBD2 (6 bases each). This CDR3 has 16 amino acids. Germline CDR1 SGHVS, CDR2 FNYEAQ. Deletions cut 5 bases from V and 0 bases from J, with 15 bases between. The CDR3 sequence is CASSERGGISTDTQYF. CDR3 nucleotide sequence: TGTGCCAGCAGCGAGAGAGGGGGGATTAGCACAGATACGCAGTATTTT.

In this sample, this clonotype turned up a few times. The J gene is TRBJ2-7, the V gene TRBV30; D unresolved. The CDR3 has 12 amino acids. Per the germline V gene, CDR1 is GTSNPN and CDR2 is SVGIG (reference sequence). V gave up 0 bases and J gave up 5 bases, with 8 bases separating them. The CDR3 protein is CAWSVAHDEQYF. In DNA form, the CDR3 reads TGTGCCTGGAGTGTAGCCCACGACGAGCAGTACTTC.

The chain links TRBV11-2 to TRBJ2-6, with TRBD1 matching over 9 bases. Germline lookup yields CDR1 SGHAT and CDR2 FQNNGV. V gave up 4 bases and J gave up 0 bases; unmatched junction bases: 10. This CDR3 region has 19 residues. CDR3 region: CASSSGRWTGVSGANVLTF. The DNA for the CDR3 is TGTGCCAGCAGCTCCGGGAGGTGGACAGGGGTCTCTGGGGCCAACGTCCTGACTTTC.

This clonotype was seen at least ten times. The rearrangement uses TRBV7-2 and TRBJ2-7; 8 bases line up with TRBD2. Germline-derived CDR1 and CDR2 are SGHTA and FQGNSA. The junction had 7 bases not matched to a gene; V was cut back by 0 bases and J by 3 bases. The CDR3 runs 16 residues. The CDR3 coding sequence is TGTGCCAGCAGCTTAGCGGGGACTAGTATAAACTACGAGCAGTACTTC. Amino acids: CASSLAGTSINYEQYF.